This T cell receptor (beta chain) is from a study of neurological immune-mediated disorders. The authors made cDNA by 5'RACE with 10-nucleotide random UMIs. TCRdb re-derived calls from the 5' RACE reads in MiXCR, one entry per CDR3 protein. The table lists about 59,000 distinct CDR3 sequences, 20% to 30% of them singletons. General study findings and limits: The most TCR clonal expansion was seen in HTLV-1-associated myelopathy, whereas the least was seen in multiple sclerosis, below the level in healthy controls. Expanded clones shared no identical CDR3 amino acid sequences across subjects, which suggested private TCR-beta repertoires in all groups.

Unmatched junction bases numbered 12, after V lost 5 bases and J lost 1 base. The germline V gene has CDR1 MNHNS and CDR2 SASEGT. There are 19 residues in the CDR3. As for time point: technical triplicate 2. Turning to this clonotype: As yet, its antigen is unknown.

This clonotype was obtained from a man in his 60s with HTLV-1-associated myelopathy (HAM/TSP). V usage is TRBV6-1 and J usage is TRBJ2-5; 14 bases align to TRBD2. Sequences were obtained from PBMCs. The CDR3 sequence is CASSSNRLAGGRSQETQYF. For the CDR3, the DNA is TGTGCCAGCAGTTCCAATCGACTAGCGGGAGGGAGGTCCCAAGAGACCCAGTACTTC.